This section outlines one T cell receptor beta chain sequence together with its context. RNA in amounts of roughly 0.5 to 1 ug was reverse transcribed with random hexamers. TCRdb analysed the immunoSEQ multiplex PCR reads with MiXCR anew, one entry per CDR3 protein. Of roughly 110,000 distinct CDR3 sequences in the sample, roughly 94% were seen once. The data derive from a study of CD8 T cells in Susac syndrome. V lost 6 bases, J lost 7 bases, and 10 bases lay in between. The CDR3 loop spans 12 amino acids. This receptor was obtained from a human donor with Susac syndrome. Sequences were obtained from CD8+ T cells from PBMCs. The V and J genes are TRBV12-3 or TRBV12-4 and TRBJ1-5; D uncertain. Written as DNA, the CDR3 is TGTGCCAGCAGGGAGGGTCACCAGCCCCAGCATTTT. It specifies CASREGHQPQHF.